This T cell receptor beta chain originates from a study of blood T cell repertoires in COVID-19. Overall study: T cells, B-cell-depleted T cells, or PBMCs supplied cDNA or gDNA.

This CDR3 contains 16 residues. V lost 5 bases and J lost 9; bases outside the gene matches: 10. Looked up from germline, CDR1 is LNHDA and CDR2 is SQIVND (reference sequence). Residents of about two dozen US areas, aged roughly 18 to 95 years, made up the participants. Recovery among Cohort 3 donors was established by two negative PCRs, clearance, or symptom resolution. In the original analysis: By means of reference gene primer amplification, nucleated cell counts were estimated. Profiled with immunoSEQ multiplex PCR; TCRdb holds only in-frame clones, not every one. Clone size and the V and J calls come from that table; the DNA yielded D and trimming. The sample yields roughly 160,000 clones, about 90% seen once.

The specimen was PBMCs or T cells enriched from blood (not recorded which). The sequence was collected from a woman in her forties or fifties who had recovered from COVID-19. The V and J genes are TRBV19 and TRBJ2-1; 13 nucleotides align to TRBD2. The CDR3 region is CASSVGLAGVRIEQFF. The CDR3 DNA reads as TGTGCCAGTAGTGTCGGACTAGCGGGAGTCCGGATTGAGCAGTTCTTC. The full variable domain, with the rest looked up from reference TRBV19 and TRBJ2-1, is DGGITQSPKYLFRKEGQNVTLSCEQNLNHDAMYWYRQDPGQGLRLIYYSQIVNDFQKGDIAEGYSVSREKKESFPLTVTSAQKNPTAFYLCASSVGLAGVRIEQFFGPGTRLTVL.